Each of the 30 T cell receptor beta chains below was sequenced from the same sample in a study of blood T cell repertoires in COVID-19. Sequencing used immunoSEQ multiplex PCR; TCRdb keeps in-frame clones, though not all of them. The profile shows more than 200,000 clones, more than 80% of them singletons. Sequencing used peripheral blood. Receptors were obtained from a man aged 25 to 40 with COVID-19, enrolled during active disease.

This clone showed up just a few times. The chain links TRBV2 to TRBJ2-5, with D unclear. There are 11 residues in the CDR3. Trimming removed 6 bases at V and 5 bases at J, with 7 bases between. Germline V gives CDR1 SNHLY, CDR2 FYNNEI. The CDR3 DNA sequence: TGTGCCAGCAGAAGCTCGGAGACCCAGTACTTC. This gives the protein CASRSSETQYF.

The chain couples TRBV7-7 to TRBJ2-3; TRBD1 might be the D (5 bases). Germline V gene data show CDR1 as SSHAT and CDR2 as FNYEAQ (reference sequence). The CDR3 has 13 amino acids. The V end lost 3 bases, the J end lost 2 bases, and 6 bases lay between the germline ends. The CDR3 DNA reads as TGTGCCAGCAGCTTGACAGCCACAGATACGCAGTATTTT. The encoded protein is CASSLTATDTQYF.

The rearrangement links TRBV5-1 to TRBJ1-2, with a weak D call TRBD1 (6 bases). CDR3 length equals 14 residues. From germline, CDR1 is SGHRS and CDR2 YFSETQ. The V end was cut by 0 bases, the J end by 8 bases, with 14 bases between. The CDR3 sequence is CASSLVSGGLGYTF. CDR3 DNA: TGCGCCAGCAGCTTGGTTTCGGGGGGCCTCGGCTACACCTTC.

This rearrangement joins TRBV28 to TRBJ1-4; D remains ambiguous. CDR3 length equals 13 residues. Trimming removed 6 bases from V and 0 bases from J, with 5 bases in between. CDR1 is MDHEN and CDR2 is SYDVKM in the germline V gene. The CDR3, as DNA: TGTGCCAGCAGGTCATCAACTAATGAAAAACTGTTTTTT. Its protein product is CASRSSTNEKLFF.

CDR3 sequence reads: CATSRGGWTGVNTEAFF. The CDR3 DNA reads TGTGCCACCAGCAGAGGGGGGTGGACAGGGGTGAACACTGAAGCTTTCTTT. The gene calls are TRBV15 and TRBJ1-1; TRBD1 matches at 9 bases. Trimming cost V 1 base and J 0 bases; bases outside gene matches: 6. Germline V gene lookup returns CDR1 LNHNV and CDR2 YYDKDF (reference sequence). The CDR3 sequence is 17 residues long. Drawing the rest from reference TRBV15 and TRBJ1-1, the complete variable domain is DAMVIQNPRYQVTQFGKPVTLSCSQTLNHNVMYWYQQKSSQAPKLLFHYYDKDFNNEADTPDNFQSRRPNTSFCFLDIRSPGLGDTAMYLCATSRGGWTGVNTEAFFGQGTRLTVV.

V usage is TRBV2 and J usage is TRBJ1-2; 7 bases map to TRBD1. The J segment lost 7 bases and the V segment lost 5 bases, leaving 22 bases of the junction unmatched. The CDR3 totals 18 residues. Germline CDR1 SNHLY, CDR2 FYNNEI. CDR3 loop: CASSFSEGTAGRRGGYTF. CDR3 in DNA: TGTGCCAGCAGTTTCTCGGAAGGGACAGCGGGCCGTCGTGGTGGCTACACCTTC.

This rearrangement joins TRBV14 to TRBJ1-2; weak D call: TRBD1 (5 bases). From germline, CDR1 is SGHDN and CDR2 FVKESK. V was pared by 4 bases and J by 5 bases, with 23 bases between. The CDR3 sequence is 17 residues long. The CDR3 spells CASSPQPGYAYSYGYTF. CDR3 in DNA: TGTGCCAGCAGCCCTCAGCCAGGGTACGCATATTCATATGGCTACACCTTC.

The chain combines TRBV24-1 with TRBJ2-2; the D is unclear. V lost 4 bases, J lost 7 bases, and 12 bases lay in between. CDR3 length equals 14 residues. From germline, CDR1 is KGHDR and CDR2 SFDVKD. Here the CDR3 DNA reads TGTGCCACCAGTGAAACCTACCCTAGCGGGGAGCTGTTTTTT. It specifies CATSETYPSGELFF.

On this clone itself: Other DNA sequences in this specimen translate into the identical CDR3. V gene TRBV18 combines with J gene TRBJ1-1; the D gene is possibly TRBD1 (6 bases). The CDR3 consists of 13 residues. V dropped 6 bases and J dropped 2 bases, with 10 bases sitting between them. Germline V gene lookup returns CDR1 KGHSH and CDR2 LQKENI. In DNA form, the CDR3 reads TGTGCCAGCTCCCGGGACACCAACACTGAAGCTTTCTTT. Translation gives CASSRDTNTEAFF.

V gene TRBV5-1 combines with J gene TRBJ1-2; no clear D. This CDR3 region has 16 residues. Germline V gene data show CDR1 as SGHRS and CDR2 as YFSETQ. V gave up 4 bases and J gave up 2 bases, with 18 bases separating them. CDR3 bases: TGCGCCAGCAGCCTCCATGGAGGAGATCTCAACTATGGCTACACCTTC. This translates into CASSLHGGDLNYGYTF.

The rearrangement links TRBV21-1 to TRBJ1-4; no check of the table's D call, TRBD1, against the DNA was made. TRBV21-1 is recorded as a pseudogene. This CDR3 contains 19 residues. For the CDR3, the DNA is TGTGCCAGCAGCACCGATAAGACAGGGATGTGGTCCACTAATGAAAAACTGTTTTTT. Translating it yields CASSTDKTGMWSTNEKLFF.

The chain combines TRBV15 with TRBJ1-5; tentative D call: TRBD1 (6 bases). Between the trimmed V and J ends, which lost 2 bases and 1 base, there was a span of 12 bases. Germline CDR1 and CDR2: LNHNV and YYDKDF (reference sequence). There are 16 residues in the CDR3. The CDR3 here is CATSRQGLGSNQPQHF. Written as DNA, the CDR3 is TGTGCCACCAGCAGACAGGGGCTGGGAAGCAATCAGCCCCAGCATTTT.

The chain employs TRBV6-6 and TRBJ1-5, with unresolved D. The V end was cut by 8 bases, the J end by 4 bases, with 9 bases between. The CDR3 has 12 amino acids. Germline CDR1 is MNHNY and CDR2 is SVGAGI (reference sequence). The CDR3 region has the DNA TGTGCCAGCGGGAGGGAAAATCAGCCCCAGCATTTT. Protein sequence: CASGRENQPQHF.

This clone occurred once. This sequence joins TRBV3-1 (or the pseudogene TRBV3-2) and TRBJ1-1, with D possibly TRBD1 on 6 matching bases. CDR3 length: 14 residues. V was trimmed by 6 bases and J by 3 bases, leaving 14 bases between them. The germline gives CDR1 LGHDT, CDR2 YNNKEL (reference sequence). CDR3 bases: TGTGCCAGCAGTCAGGGGTTTCAGGACACTGAAGCTTTCTTT. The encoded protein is CASSQGFQDTEAFF.

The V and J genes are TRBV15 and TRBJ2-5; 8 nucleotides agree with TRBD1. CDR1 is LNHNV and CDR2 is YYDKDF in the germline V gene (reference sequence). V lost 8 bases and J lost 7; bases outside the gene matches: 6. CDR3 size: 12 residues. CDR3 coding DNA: TGTGCCACCGACAGGGGCCCCGGGACCCAGTACTTC. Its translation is CATDRGPGTQYF.

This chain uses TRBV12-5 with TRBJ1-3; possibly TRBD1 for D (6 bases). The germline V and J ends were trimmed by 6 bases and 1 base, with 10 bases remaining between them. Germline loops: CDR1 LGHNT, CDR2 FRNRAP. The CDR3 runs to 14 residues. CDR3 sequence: CASGTGLSGNTIYF. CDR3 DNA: TGTGCTAGTGGCACAGGGTTATCTGGAAACACCATATATTTT. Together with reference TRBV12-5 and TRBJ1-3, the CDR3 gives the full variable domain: DARVTQTPRHKVTEMGQEVTMRCQPILGHNTVFWYRQTMMQGLELLAYFRNRAPLDDSGMPKDRFSAEMPDATLATLKIQPSEPRDSAVYFCASGTGLSGNTIYFGEGSWLTVV.

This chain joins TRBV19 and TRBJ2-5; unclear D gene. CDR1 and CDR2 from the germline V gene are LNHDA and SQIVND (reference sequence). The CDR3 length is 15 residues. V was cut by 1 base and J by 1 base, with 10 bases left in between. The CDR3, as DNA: TGTGCCAGTAGTATAGTCTACCACCCCCAAGAGACCCAGTACTTC. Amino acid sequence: CASSIVYHPQETQYF. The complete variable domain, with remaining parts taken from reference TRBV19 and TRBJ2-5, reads DGGITQSPKYLFRKEGQNVTLSCEQNLNHDAMYWYRQDPGQGLRLIYYSQIVNDFQKGDIAEGYSVSREKKESFPLTVTSAQKNPTAFYLCASSIVYHPQETQYFGPGTRLLVL.

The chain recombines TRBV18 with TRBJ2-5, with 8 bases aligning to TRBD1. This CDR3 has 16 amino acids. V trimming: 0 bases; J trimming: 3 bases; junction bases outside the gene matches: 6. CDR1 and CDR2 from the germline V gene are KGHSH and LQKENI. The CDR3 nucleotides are TGTGCCAGCTCACCACCCGGGGCAGGGGGCGAAGAGACCCAGTACTTC. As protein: CASSPPGAGGEETQYF.

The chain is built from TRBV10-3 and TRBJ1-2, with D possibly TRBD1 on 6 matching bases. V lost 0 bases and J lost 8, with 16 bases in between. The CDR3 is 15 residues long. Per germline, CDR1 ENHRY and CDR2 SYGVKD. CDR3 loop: CAISESDNPRGGYTF. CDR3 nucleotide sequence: TGTGCCATCAGTGAGTCGGATAACCCCAGGGGAGGCTACACCTTC.

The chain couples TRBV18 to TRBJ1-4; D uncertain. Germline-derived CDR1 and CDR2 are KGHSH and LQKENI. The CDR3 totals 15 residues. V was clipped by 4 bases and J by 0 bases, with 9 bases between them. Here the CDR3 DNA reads TGTGCCAGCTCACTCGGGATGCCAACTAATGAAAAACTGTTTTTT. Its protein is CASSLGMPTNEKLFF.

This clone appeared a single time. CDR3 in DNA: TGTGCCAGCAGCCAAGCTAGCGGGGCGATCTCCTACAATGAGCAGTTCTTC. This sequence encodes CASSQASGAISYNEQFF. The V call is TRBV4-2, the J call TRBJ2-1; 9 bases are shared with TRBD2. The CDR3 is made up of 17 amino acids. V lost 1 base and J lost 0; bases outside the gene matches: 4. Germline CDR1 LGHNA, CDR2 YNFKEQ.

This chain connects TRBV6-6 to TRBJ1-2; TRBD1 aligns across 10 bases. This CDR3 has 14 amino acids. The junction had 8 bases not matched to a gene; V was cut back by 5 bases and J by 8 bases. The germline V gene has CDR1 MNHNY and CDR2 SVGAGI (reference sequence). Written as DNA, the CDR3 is TGTGCCAGCAGTACCGACAGGGGGCTAGGAGGCTACACCTTC. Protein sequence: CASSTDRGLGGYTF.

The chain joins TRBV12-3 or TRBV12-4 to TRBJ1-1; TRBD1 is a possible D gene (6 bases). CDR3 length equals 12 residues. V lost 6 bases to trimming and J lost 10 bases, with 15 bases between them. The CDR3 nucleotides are TGTGCCAGCAGACCCACAGGGTTTGGAGCTTTCTTT. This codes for CASRPTGFGAFF.

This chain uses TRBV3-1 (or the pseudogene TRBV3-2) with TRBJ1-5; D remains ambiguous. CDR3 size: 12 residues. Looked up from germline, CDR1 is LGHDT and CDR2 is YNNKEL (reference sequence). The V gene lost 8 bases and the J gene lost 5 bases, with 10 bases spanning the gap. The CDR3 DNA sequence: TGTGCCAGCTCTCACAGAGATCAGCCCCAGCATTTT. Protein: CASSHRDQPQHF.

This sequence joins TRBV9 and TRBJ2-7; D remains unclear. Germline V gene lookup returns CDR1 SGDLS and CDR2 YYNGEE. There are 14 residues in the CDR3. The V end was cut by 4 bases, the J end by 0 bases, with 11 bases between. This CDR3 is CASSPPVASYEQYF. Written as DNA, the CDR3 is TGTGCCAGCAGCCCCCCGGTAGCCTCCTACGAGCAGTACTTC.

The CDR3 sequence: CASSSTQAYTGSSAYEQYF. In DNA form, the CDR3 reads TGTGCCAGCAGTTCCACCCAAGCTTACACAGGGTCCAGCGCCTACGAGCAGTACTTC. The genes are TRBV28 and TRBJ2-7; TRBD1 is a possible D gene (6 bases). The length of the CDR3 is 19 residues. V was pared by 4 bases and J by 2 bases, with 27 bases between. Germline CDR1 MDHEN, CDR2 SYDVKM.

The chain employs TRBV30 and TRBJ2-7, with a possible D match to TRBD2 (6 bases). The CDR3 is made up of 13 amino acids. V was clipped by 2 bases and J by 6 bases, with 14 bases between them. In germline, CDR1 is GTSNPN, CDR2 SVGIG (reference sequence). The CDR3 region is CAWSPYPGGEQYF. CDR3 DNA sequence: TGTGCCTGGAGTCCTTACCCCGGGGGCGAGCAGTACTTC.

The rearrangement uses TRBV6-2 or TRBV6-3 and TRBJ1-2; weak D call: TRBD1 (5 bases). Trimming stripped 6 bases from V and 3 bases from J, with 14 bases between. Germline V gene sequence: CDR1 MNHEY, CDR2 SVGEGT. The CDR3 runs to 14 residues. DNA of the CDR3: TGTGCCAGCAGCGGTACAGGCCCCTACTATGGCTACACCTTC. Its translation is CASSGTGPYYGYTF.

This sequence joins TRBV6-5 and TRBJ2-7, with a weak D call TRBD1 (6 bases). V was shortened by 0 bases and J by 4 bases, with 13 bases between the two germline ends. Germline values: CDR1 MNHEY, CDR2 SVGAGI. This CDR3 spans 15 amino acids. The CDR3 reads CASSYSLGAGYEQYF. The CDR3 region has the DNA TGTGCCAGCAGTTACTCCCTGGGGGCGGGTTACGAGCAGTACTTC.

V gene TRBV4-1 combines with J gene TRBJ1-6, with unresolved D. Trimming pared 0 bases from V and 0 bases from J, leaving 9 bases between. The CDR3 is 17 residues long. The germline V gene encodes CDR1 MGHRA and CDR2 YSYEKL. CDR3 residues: CASSQETAISYNSPLHF. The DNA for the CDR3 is TGCGCCAGCAGCCAAGAAACTGCTATCTCCTATAATTCACCCCTCCACTTT.